Below, 14 T cell receptor beta chains from the same sample are listed, as sequenced in a study of regulatory T cells in long-lasting Graves disease. Time point specified: newly diagnosed GD, antithyroid drugs for less than 3 months. There was RNA extracted from PBMCs, and the TCR library was made from it. The TCR beta library used iRepertoire HTBI primers with Arm-PCR amplification of CDR3. One entry per CDR3 protein results from TCRdb running MiXCR on the multiplex PCR reads. This sample has approximately 250,000 distinct CDR3 sequences, with approximately 16% found just once. The sample here was peripheral blood mononuclear cells (PBMCs), taken at new diagnosis, from a patient treated with antithyroid drugs. All receptors derive from a female donor with Graves disease.

There are many counts of this clonotype. Written as DNA, the CDR3 is TGTGCCAGCAGTTTATCGACAGACGCGGAGACCCAGTACTTC. Its protein product is CASSLSTDAETQYF. V is TRBV12-3 or TRBV12-4 and J is TRBJ2-5; D may be TRBD1 (5 bases). CDR3 length: 14 amino acids. V lost 2 bases and J 5 bases, leaving 12 bases between the germline ends.

This clonotype was seen at least ten times. The V gene is TRBV2, the J gene TRBJ2-1; possibly TRBD2 for D (5 bases). Germline V CDR1 and CDR2: SNHLY, FYNNEI. The CDR3 length is 14 residues. V lost 2 bases, J lost 8 bases, and 13 bases lay in between. CDR3 sequence: CASSESRRDYEQFF. The CDR3, as DNA: TGTGCCAGCAGTGAATCTAGACGGGATTATGAGCAGTTCTTC.

This clonotype was seen a few times. A junction end diverges from the germline sequence, so it may reflect a read error. The chain has TRBV19 and TRBJ2-5, with TRBD2 identical over 9 bases. Germline values: CDR1 LNHDA, CDR2 SQIVND (reference sequence). The CDR3 loop spans 15 amino acids. The CDR3 DNA reads TGTGCCAGTAGTACCACGAGGGCGGGAGGGGAGACCCCGTACTTC. This codes for CASSTTRAGGETPYF.

This clonotype showed up many times. The chain joins TRBV15 to TRBJ1-1; D may be TRBD1 (6 bases). The CDR3 length is 13 residues. The germline V and J ends were trimmed by 5 bases and 3 bases, with 10 bases remaining between them. CDR1 is LNHNV, CDR2 YYDKDF, per germline (reference sequence). The CDR3 protein is CATSVGGYTEAFF. In DNA, the CDR3 is TGTGCCACCAGCGTGGGGGGCTACACTGAAGCTTTCTTT. Using reference TRBV15 and TRBJ1-1 for the parts outside the CDR3, the full variable domain is DAMVIQNPRYQVTQFGKPVTLSCSQTLNHNVMYWYQQKSSQAPKLLFHYYDKDFNNEADTPDNFQSRRPNTSFCFLDIRSPGLGDTAMYLCATSVGGYTEAFFGQGTRLTVV.

In its sample, this clonotype was seen once. V is TRBV10-3 and J is TRBJ2-1; D remains unclear. The CDR3 runs to 15 residues. Germline values: CDR1 ENHRY, CDR2 SYGVKD. V was cut by 5 bases and J by 9 bases, with 20 bases left in between. The CDR3 DNA reads TGTGCCATCAGTTCAAAAACACCCTTAGTGGGTGAGCAGTTCTTC. Translated, it gives CAISSKTPLVGEQFF.

The chain uses TRBV15 and TRBJ2-4; 8 bases align to TRBD2. CDR1 LNHNV and CDR2 YYDKDF come from the germline V gene (reference sequence). Trimming cost V 1 base and J 1 base; bases outside gene matches: 3. The CDR3 spans 16 residues. The CDR3 loop reads CATSRGAGGAKNIQYF. DNA of the CDR3: TGTGCCACCAGCAGAGGGGCGGGAGGTGCCAAAAACATTCAGTACTTC.

This clonotype was picked up many times. The chain joins TRBV6-1 to TRBJ2-1, with 8 bases that match TRBD2. CDR1 is MNHNS and CDR2 is SASEGT in the germline V gene. With 5 bases clipped from V and 2 bases from J, the junction kept 5 bases outside the gene matches. The CDR3 sequence is 15 residues long. In DNA, the CDR3 is TGTGCCAGCAGTACCCAGCGGGAGCCCTACAATGAGCAGTTCTTC. It encodes CASSTQREPYNEQFF.

With respect to this clonotype: A much more abundant neighbour one base away suggests this may be a read error. The rearrangement links TRBV20-1 to TRBJ2-3, with D perhaps matching TRBD2 (6 bases). The germline gives CDR1 DFQATT, CDR2 SNEGSKA (reference sequence). The CDR3 runs to 14 residues. The CDR3 reads CSASLADSTDTHYF. CDR3 sequence (DNA): TGCAGTGCTAGCTTAGCGGATAGCACAGATACGCACTATTTT.

This clonotype was recorded many times. This chain uses TRBV3-1 with TRBJ2-5, with unresolved D. Trimming removed 6 bases from V and 7 bases from J, with 15 bases in between. This CDR3 is 13 amino acids long. CDR1 and CDR2 from the germline V gene are LGHDT and YNNKEL (reference sequence). The CDR3 is CASRLGPWGTQYF. Here the CDR3 DNA reads TGTGCCAGCAGACTGGGCCCCTGGGGGACCCAGTACTTC.

This clonotype was recorded many times. The V gene is TRBV14, the J gene TRBJ1-2; the D is unclear. Trimming shortened V by 2 bases and J by 4 bases, and 8 bases separated the two germline ends. The germline CDR1 and CDR2 sequences are SGHDN and FVKESK. CDR3 size: 13 residues. Written as DNA, the CDR3 is TGTGCCAGCAGCCAATCAAGAAGCTATGGCTACACCTTC. Its translation: CASSQSRSYGYTF.

The sample holds many counts of this clonotype. The V call is TRBV29-1, the J call TRBJ2-5; the D gene is possibly TRBD1 (6 bases). The CDR3 covers 14 residues. Germline-derived CDR1 and CDR2 are SQVTM and ANQGSEA. With 0 bases removed from V and 3 bases from J, the gap between germline ends came to 11 bases. CDR3 sequence (DNA): TGCAGCGTTGAAGAGGGGGCTAGGAAAGAGACCCAGTACTTC. It translates to CSVEEGARKETQYF.

The chain joins TRBV9 to TRBJ2-1; 8 nucleotides agree with TRBD2. This CDR3 is 15 amino acids long. Germline CDR1 and CDR2: SGDLS and YYNGEE. The junction had 3 bases not matched to a gene; V was cut back by 0 bases and J by 4 bases. CDR3 coding DNA: TGTGCCAGCAGCGTAGACGTAGCGGGGTACAATGAGCAGTTCTTC. This translates into CASSVDVAGYNEQFF.

This clonotype appeared many times. J is TRBJ1-2 and V is TRBV12-3 or TRBV12-4; D is unclear. The length of the CDR3 is 14 residues. V lost 6 bases, J lost 8 bases, and 19 bases lay in between. The CDR3 loop is CASSRPGESEGYTF. CDR3 bases: TGTGCCAGCAGCCGGCCAGGAGAAAGCGAGGGCTACACCTTC.

This clonotype was seen at least ten times. The chain links TRBV11-2 to TRBJ2-7, with TRBD2 identical over 8 bases. CDR1 SGHAT and CDR2 FQNNGV come from the germline V gene. The CDR3 has 16 amino acids. The V segment lost 5 bases and the J segment 6 bases; nucleotides outside the gene matches: 15. The CDR3 sequence is CASSPRGGRSIGEQYF. The DNA of the CDR3 is TGTGCCAGCAGCCCTCGGGGGGGGCGATCGATAGGCGAGCAGTACTTC.